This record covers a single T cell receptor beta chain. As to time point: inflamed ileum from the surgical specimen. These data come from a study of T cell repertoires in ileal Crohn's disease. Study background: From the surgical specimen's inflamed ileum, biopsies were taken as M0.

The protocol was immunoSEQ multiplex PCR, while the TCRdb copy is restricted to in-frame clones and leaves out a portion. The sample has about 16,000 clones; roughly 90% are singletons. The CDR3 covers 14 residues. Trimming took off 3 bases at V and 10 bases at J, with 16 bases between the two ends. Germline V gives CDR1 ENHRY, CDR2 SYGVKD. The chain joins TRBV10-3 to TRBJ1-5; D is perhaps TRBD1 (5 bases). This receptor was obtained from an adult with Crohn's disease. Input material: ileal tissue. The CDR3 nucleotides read TGTGCCATCAGTGAAAAAGGGCCCAGGGAACCCCAGCATTTT. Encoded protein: CAISEKGPREPQHF.